Below are 24 T cell receptor beta chains sequenced from a single sample in a study of blood T cell repertoires in COVID-19. Produced via immunoSEQ multiplex PCR; TCRdb's table is partial and in-frame only. The sample lists roughly 70,000 clones; around 92% were seen once. The sample taken for sequencing was peripheral blood. The receptors were sampled from a human donor with active COVID-19. The donor label of this sample is uncertain.

The CDR3 is CASSLAALEGNQPQHF. The CDR3 DNA reads as TGTGCCAGCAGTTTAGCAGCGCTCGAGGGCAATCAGCCCCAGCATTTT. This rearrangement joins TRBV28 to TRBJ1-5; D unresolved. The ends were cut back, 2 bases at V and 2 bases at J, with 13 bases in the middle. CDR3 length: 16 amino acids. Germline loops: CDR1 MDHEN, CDR2 SYDVKM.

The V and J genes are TRBV11-2 and TRBJ2-2; 7 positions agree with TRBD2. Trimming took 5 bases from V and 5 from J; bases not matched to a gene: 8. This CDR3 contains 15 residues. The germline V gene has CDR1 SGHAT and CDR2 FQNNGV. CDR3 DNA: TGTGCCAGCAGCCGAACTAGCGTGGGGACCGGGGAGCTGTTTTTT. It specifies CASSRTSVGTGELFF.

This rearrangement joins TRBV24-1 to TRBJ1-4; D perhaps matches TRBD1 (6 bases). The CDR3 covers 15 residues. V lost 2 bases to trimming and J lost 4 bases, with 10 bases between them. Germline CDR1 and CDR2: KGHDR and SFDVKD. CDR3 protein: CATSDSGRGNEKLFF. The CDR3 DNA sequence: TGTGCCACCAGTGATTCGGGCAGGGGTAATGAAAAACTGTTTTTT.

This chain joins TRBV6-4 and TRBJ1-1; 7 bases match TRBD1. J lost 3 bases, V lost 6 bases, and 4 bases had no gene match. The CDR3 has 13 residues. CDR1 is MRHNA, CDR2 SNTAGT, per germline. The CDR3 DNA reads TGTGCCAGCAGCCAGCAGGGGGACACTGAAGCTTTCTTT. Encoded protein: CASSQQGDTEAFF.

The chain joins TRBV27 to TRBJ1-5; 7 bases fit TRBD1. The CDR3 totals 14 residues. The germline V gene has CDR1 MNHEY and CDR2 SMNVEV (reference sequence). Trimming took 5 bases from V and 4 from J; bases not matched to a gene: 5. This CDR3 reads CASSPGQPNQPQHF. The CDR3 DNA is TGTGCCAGCAGTCCGGGACAGCCGAATCAGCCCCAGCATTTT.

The chain's CDR3 is CASSPVLGTGGTEAFF. In nucleotides, the CDR3 is TGCGCCAGCAGCCCGGTATTAGGGACAGGGGGCACTGAAGCTTTCTTT. The rearrangement joins TRBV5-1 to TRBJ1-1; 11 nucleotides align to TRBD1. Germline assignment: CDR1 SGHRS and CDR2 YFSETQ. The ends lost 4 bases at V and 4 bases at J; junction bases unmatched: 9. This CDR3 contains 16 residues.

This clone was observed once. This sequence joins TRBV4-1 and TRBJ2-2, with no clear D. Trimming pared 8 bases from V and 2 bases from J, leaving 15 bases between. Germline assignment: CDR1 MGHRA and CDR2 YSYEKL. The CDR3 is 15 residues long. The CDR3 loop reads CASRDLARNTGELFF. CDR3 DNA sequence: TGCGCCAGCCGAGACTTAGCCCGTAACACCGGGGAGCTGTTTTTT.

This chain joins TRBV27 and TRBJ2-1; 12 bases align to TRBD2. This CDR3 is built from 18 residues. Germline V gene lookup returns CDR1 MNHEY and CDR2 SMNVEV (reference sequence). Losses at the gene ends were 7 bases for V and 0 bases for J; bases not matched to a gene: 10. CDR3 in amino acids: CASIPGLAGKSSYNEQFF. DNA of the CDR3: TGTGCCAGCATCCCGGGACTAGCGGGTAAGAGCTCCTACAATGAGCAGTTCTTC.

V usage is TRBV6-6 and J usage is TRBJ2-3; 13 nucleotides agree with TRBD2. After removal of 6 bases from V and 5 bases from J, the junction contained 5 bases not matched to a gene. The CDR3 is 15 amino acids. Germline lookup yields CDR1 MNHNY and CDR2 SVGAGI (reference sequence). The CDR3 region has the DNA TGTGCCAGCAGAGGCCGGACTAGCGGGAGAGATACGCAGTATTTT. As protein: CASRGRTSGRDTQYF.

This chain joins TRBV11-2 and TRBJ2-5; D gene ambiguous. V shed 2 bases and J shed 5 bases, with 6 bases lying between them. Germline values: CDR1 SGHAT, CDR2 FQNNGV. The CDR3 runs 12 residues. CDR3: CASSLSRETQYF. The CDR3 DNA follows: TGTGCCAGCAGCTTAAGCCGGGAGACCCAGTACTTC.

The chain combines TRBV5-1 with TRBJ2-3, with TRBD2 matching 8 bases. V was clipped by 6 bases and J by 6 bases; unmatched bases: 12. The CDR3 totals 15 residues. The V gene's germline CDR1 is SGHRS and CDR2 YFSETQ. CDR3 sequence reads: CASNAGGRPSDTQYF. The CDR3 DNA is TGCGCCAGCAATGCGGGGGGTCGGCCCTCGGATACGCAGTATTTT.

The chain joins TRBV11-2 to TRBJ2-1; D is perhaps TRBD2 (6 bases). Trimming cost V 1 base and J 2 bases, with 6 bases left between them. CDR3 length: 14 residues. Per germline, CDR1 SGHAT and CDR2 FQNNGV. The CDR3 nucleotides are TGTGCCAGCAGCTTAGCGGGGGCCTACAATGAGCAGTTCTTC. This gives the protein CASSLAGAYNEQFF. Drawing the rest from reference TRBV11-2 and TRBJ2-1, the complete variable domain is EAGVAQSPRYKIIEKRQSVAFWCNPISGHATLYWYQQILGQGPKLLIQFQNNGVVDDSQLPKDRFSAERLKGVDSTLKIQPAKLEDSAVYLCASSLAGAYNEQFFGPGTRLTVL.

The chain has TRBV28 and TRBJ2-5; maybe TRBD1 (6 bases). Germline V gives CDR1 MDHEN, CDR2 SYDVKM. V was shortened by 6 bases and J by 2 bases, with 13 bases between the two germline ends. This CDR3 contains 14 residues. CDR3 nucleotide sequence: TGTGCCAGCAGGGACTCACAGGGTCAAGAGACCCAGTACTTC. Translated: CASRDSQGQETQYF.

V usage is TRBV5-4 and J usage is TRBJ2-2, with TRBD1 matching 8 bases. CDR1 and CDR2 from the germline V gene are SGHNT and YYREEE (reference sequence). The trim removed 5 bases at V and 6 bases at J, leaving 9 bases unmatched. The CDR3 covers 15 residues. The CDR3 DNA reads as TGTGCCAGCAGTCCCGACAGGGGTAGTGCCGGGGAGCTGTTTTTT. Translating it yields CASSPDRGSAGELFF.

The chain carries TRBV4-3 and TRBJ2-3, with D perhaps matching TRBD2 (5 bases). CDR1 is LGHNA, CDR2 YSLEER, per germline. CDR3 length: 19 residues. The V and J ends lost 0 bases and 0 bases respectively, with 19 bases between them. The CDR3 region has the DNA TGCGCCAGCAGCCAAGATTTCCAGTTTAGTGGGAGCAGCACAGATACGCAGTATTTT. Translation gives CASSQDFQFSGSSTDTQYF.

The rearrangement links TRBV21-1 to TRBJ2-7; the table gives TRBD1 as D, unverified against the DNA. TRBV21-1 is classified as a pseudogene. CDR3 length equals 10 residues. CDR3 residues: CAGQGCEQYF. The CDR3 bases are TGTGCCGGGCAGGGGTGCGAGCAGTACTTC.

This clone occurred once. V is TRBV27 and J is TRBJ1-5, with 8 positions matching TRBD1. Losses at the gene ends were 5 bases for V and 6 bases for J; bases not matched to a gene: 3. Germline lookup yields CDR1 MNHEY and CDR2 SMNVEV (reference sequence). The CDR3 contains 13 residues. CDR3 coding DNA: TGTGCCAGCAGTACACAGGGGGGTCAGCCCCAGCATTTT. This codes for CASSTQGGQPQHF.

A single count supports this clone. This sequence joins TRBV28 and TRBJ1-3; 8 bases line up with TRBD1. Losses at the gene ends were 3 bases for V and 0 bases for J; bases not matched to a gene: 7. CDR1 is MDHEN, CDR2 SYDVKM, per germline. The CDR3 extends over 17 amino acids. CDR3 bases: TGTGCCAGCAGTTTTGGAGGACAGGGATTCTCTGGAAACACCATATATTTT. As protein: CASSFGGQGFSGNTIYF. Variable domain in full (rest from reference TRBV28 and TRBJ1-3): DVKVTQSSRYLVKRTGEKVFLECVQDMDHENMFWYRQDPGLGLRLIYFSYDVKMKEKGDIPEGYSVSREKKERFSLILESASTNQTSMYLCASSFGGQGFSGNTIYFGEGSWLTVV.

This chain joins TRBV19 and TRBJ2-7; 9 nucleotides align to TRBD2. Germline V gives CDR1 LNHDA, CDR2 SQIVND (reference sequence). This CDR3 contains 14 residues. Trimming at V came to 6 bases and at J to 2 bases, leaving 5 bases not matched to a gene. The CDR3: CASSQSGGPYEQYF. The CDR3 coding sequence is TGTGCCAGTAGCCAGAGCGGGGGGCCCTACGAGCAGTACTTC.

This chain links TRBV27 with TRBJ1-2; D is undetermined. With 6 bases removed from V and 5 bases from J, the gap between germline ends came to 19 bases. There are 15 residues in the CDR3. Germline V gene data show CDR1 as MNHEY and CDR2 as SMNVEV (reference sequence). CDR3 residues: CASSPQRMTVYGYTF. The CDR3 DNA is TGTGCCAGCAGCCCTCAGAGGATGACCGTGTATGGCTACACCTTC.

The chain uses TRBV18 and TRBJ2-4; 9 bases map to TRBD2. J gave up 2 bases and V 3 bases, and 5 bases lay outside the gene matches. The CDR3 spans 16 residues. Germline assignment: CDR1 KGHSH and CDR2 LQKENI. The CDR3 here is CASSPPSGISKNIQYF. The CDR3 nucleotides read TGTGCCAGCTCACCGCCTAGCGGGATTTCCAAAAACATTCAGTACTTC. The full variable domain, with the rest looked up from reference TRBV18 and TRBJ2-4, is NAGVMQNPRHLVRRRGQEARLRCSPMKGHSHVYWYRQLPEEGLKFMVYLQKENIIDESGMPKERFSAEFPKEGPSILRIQQVVRGDSAAYFCASSPPSGISKNIQYFGAGTRLSVL.

The chain has TRBV7-2 and TRBJ1-1, with D possibly being TRBD1 (5 bases). Germline CDR1 is SGHTA and CDR2 is FQGNSA. The V end lost 3 bases, the J end lost 0 bases, and 11 bases lay between the germline ends. The CDR3 sequence is 15 residues long. The CDR3 sequence is CASSFSQQVNTEAFF. CDR3 coding DNA: TGTGCCAGCAGCTTCTCCCAACAGGTGAACACTGAAGCTTTCTTT.

The chain employs TRBV19 and TRBJ1-6; 11 nucleotides line up with TRBD1. CDR1 is LNHDA, CDR2 SQIVND, per germline (reference sequence). The length of the CDR3 is 15 residues. V dropped 4 bases and J dropped 9; count of bases not matched to a gene: 5. The CDR3 nucleotides read TGTGCCAGTAGTACTACGGACAGGGGGCGTTCACCCCTCCACTTT. Protein: CASSTTDRGRSPLHF.

This chain connects TRBV19 to TRBJ2-1; 8 nucleotides agree with TRBD2. Losses at the gene ends were 5 bases for V and 7 bases for J; bases not matched to a gene: 10. The length of the CDR3 is 15 residues. Germline values: CDR1 LNHDA, CDR2 SQIVND (reference sequence). The DNA of the CDR3 is TGTGCCAGTAGTTCCCTCGGACTAGCTCAGAATGAGCAGTTCTTC. It encodes CASSSLGLAQNEQFF.